This T cell receptor beta chain was captured in a study of PD-1 blockade in classical Hodgkin lymphoma. This clone was picked up a small number of times. Antigen: not known. This CDR3 is 16 amino acids long. V shed 2 bases and J shed 2 bases, with 15 bases lying between them. Germline assignment: CDR1 SGHRS and CDR2 YFSETQ. Findings and caveats of the study: Healthy donors reportedly exceeded newly diagnosed patients in baseline TCR diversity. Complete responders' baseline diversity resembled that of newly diagnosed patients.

Profiling relied on immunoSEQ multiplex PCR, and the TCRdb table lists in-frame clones only, not all of them. The sample lists approximately 27,000 clones, just over 85% occurring once. Relapse was seen in all patients after autologous stem cell transplantation, and brentuximab vedotin exposure was variable. Complete response, partial response or progressive disease was recorded as best response. The TCR sequence derives from a human donor with classical Hodgkin lymphoma. This sequence joins TRBV5-1 and TRBJ2-3, with a tentative D call TRBD1 (6 bases). Here the sequenced sample was peripheral blood mononuclear cells (PBMCs), taken at baseline. The CDR3 here is CASSLQGLGATDTQYF. DNA of the CDR3: TGCGCCAGCAGCTTACAGGGTTTGGGGGCCACAGATACGCAGTATTTT.